Following are 21 T cell receptor beta chains from one sample sequenced in a study of T cells in Graves' hyperthyroidism and ophthalmopathy (dated by TCRdb to between 2019 and 2020). Libraries were prepared through multiplex PCR. Sequencing was carried out with an Illumina HiSeq 2000. TCR beta CDR3 regions were amplified from RNA transcripts. A first-round RT-PCR of the TCR CDR3 used the HTBI primer set with the Qiagen OneStep RT-PCR kit. TCRdb applied fastp at Q25 and MiXCR to the public reads, then kept only in-frame beta chains. Identical CDR3 protein sequences are pooled into one entry, listed with their most common genes and DNA. The sample includes around 400,000 distinct CDR3 sequences, with more than 20% observed a single time. 73% of the sample comes from the top ten. The sequenced sample was blood. Source of these receptors: a man aged 50-60 years with Graves' hyperthyroidism.

In its sample, this clonotype was seen many times. The chain combines TRBV7-2 with TRBJ2-7; 9 bases are shared with TRBD2. The CDR3 spans 14 residues. Germline values: CDR1 SGHTA, CDR2 FQGNSA. The J segment lost 5 bases and the V segment lost 5 bases, leaving 7 bases of the junction unmatched. The CDR3 DNA is TGTGCCAGCAGCCCAGGGTTAGCGGGAGACGAGCAGTACTTC. As protein: CASSPGLAGDEQYF.

This clonotype was seen only a few times. The gene calls are TRBV6-1 and TRBJ2-1; TRBD2 matches 8 bases. V lost 2 bases, J lost 5 bases, and 20 bases stayed unmatched. There are 20 residues in the CDR3. The germline V gene encodes CDR1 MNHNS and CDR2 SASEGT. Here the CDR3 DNA reads TGTGCCAGCAGTGAACTCCCAGCGGGAGTCCGGGACGTTGGGGACAATGAGCAGTTCTTC. It encodes CASSELPAGVRDVGDNEQFF.

This clonotype was detected a few times. The chain joins TRBV7-2 to TRBJ2-3; D gene ambiguous. CDR1 is SGHTA and CDR2 is FQGNSA in the germline V gene. CDR3 length equals 14 residues. V was trimmed by 0 bases and J by 4 bases, leaving 8 bases between them. The CDR3 nucleotides are TGTGCCAGCAGCTTAGCATATGCATCAGATACGCAGTATTTT. Protein: CASSLAYASDTQYF.

This clonotype has at least ten counts. Germline and junction disagree at one end, which may indicate a read error. The chain couples TRBV7-9 to TRBJ2-1; D uncertain. From germline, CDR1 is SEHNR and CDR2 FQNEAQ (reference sequence). CDR3 length: 12 amino acids. The CDR3 protein is CASSKSYYEQFF. CDR3 nucleotide sequence: TGTGCCAGCAGCAAATCCTACTATGAGCAGTTCTTC.

This clonotype has more than one count but fewer than ten. V and J are TRBV28 and TRBJ2-1, with TRBD1 identical over 9 bases. Germline V lookup: CDR1 MDHEN, CDR2 SYDVKM. The CDR3 totals 14 residues. V shed 7 bases and J 7 bases; nucleotides not matched to a gene: 8. As DNA, the CDR3 is TGTGCCAGCACTCGGACAGGGGTTCTGAATGAGCAGTTCTTC. Translated, it gives CASTRTGVLNEQFF.

Turning to this clonotype: This may come from a read error, since a much larger clone is one base off. V is TRBV11-2 and J is TRBJ2-2, with D possibly TRBD2 on 6 matching bases. From germline, CDR1 is SGHAT and CDR2 FQNNGV. The CDR3 sequence is 15 residues long. DNA for the CDR3: TGTGCCAGCAGCTTAGGCGGGGCGAACGCCGGGGAGCTGTTTTTT. Its protein is CASSLGGANAGELFF. Full variable domain (rest looked up from reference TRBV11-2 and TRBJ2-2): EAGVAQSPRYKIIEKRQSVAFWCNPISGHATLYWYQQILGQGPKLLIQFQNNGVVDDSQLPKDRFSAERLKGVDSTLKIQPAKLEDSAVYLCASSLGGANAGELFFGEGSRLTVL.

This chain joins TRBV24-1 and TRBJ2-1; 7 nucleotides line up with TRBD1. The V segment lost 4 bases and the J segment 5 bases; nucleotides outside the gene matches: 7. The CDR3 sequence is 15 residues long. From germline, CDR1 is KGHDR and CDR2 SFDVKD. CDR3 sequence: CATSDRQGPDNEQFF. As DNA, the CDR3 is TGTGCCACCAGTGACCGACAGGGACCGGACAATGAGCAGTTCTTC.

This clonotype was observed a handful of times. CDR3 in DNA: TGTGCCAGCTCACCACCGGGTCAGGACAGAAATTCACCCCTCCACTTT. Protein product: CASSPPGQDRNSPLHF. The rearrangement uses TRBV18 and TRBJ1-6; tentatively, D is TRBD1 (6 bases). The germline CDR1 and CDR2 sequences are KGHSH and LQKENI. The CDR3 is 16 residues long. Between the trimmed V and J ends, which lost 0 bases and 7 bases, there was a span of 13 bases.

This chain's CDR3 is CASSRQGASYPLHF. The CDR3 bases are TGTGCCAGCTCACGCCAGGGAGCCTCTTACCCCCTCCACTTT. The rearrangement uses TRBV18 and TRBJ1-6; TRBD1 might be the D (5 bases). CDR3 length: 14 amino acids. Germline CDR1 is KGHSH and CDR2 is LQKENI. The V and J ends lost 4 bases and 13 bases respectively, with 17 bases between them.

The V and J genes are TRBV15 and TRBJ2-1; 9 positions agree with TRBD1. V lost 2 bases and J lost 6; bases outside the gene matches: 8. This CDR3 is 16 amino acids long. Germline CDR1 reads LNHNV; CDR2 reads YYDKDF (reference sequence). As DNA, the CDR3 is TGTGCCACCAGCAGATTAGCCGGGACAGGGATCAATGAGCAGTTCTTC. This translates into CATSRLAGTGINEQFF.

This clonotype was detected only a few times. The J gene is TRBJ2-2, the V gene TRBV10-3, with TRBD2 matching over 12 bases. The CDR3 length is 15 residues. J lost 2 bases, V lost 7 bases, and 2 bases had no gene match. Germline V lookup: CDR1 ENHRY, CDR2 SYGVKD. The CDR3 sequence: CAIKGLAGNTGELFF. The DNA for the CDR3 is TGTGCCATCAAAGGACTAGCGGGAAACACCGGGGAGCTGTTTTTT.

The chain is built from TRBV9 and TRBJ2-1; 14 bases align to TRBD2. The CDR3 extends over 15 amino acids. V shed 3 bases and J 5 bases; nucleotides not matched to a gene: 1. The germline CDR1 and CDR2 sequences are SGDLS and YYNGEE. CDR3 region: CASSATSGRDNEQFF. In nucleotides, the CDR3 is TGTGCCAGCAGCGCGACTAGCGGGAGGGACAATGAGCAGTTCTTC.

The chain couples TRBV4-2 to TRBJ2-3, with 11 bases matching TRBD2. Looked up from germline, CDR1 is LGHNA and CDR2 is YNFKEQ. J lost 4 bases, V lost 4 bases, and 10 bases had no gene match. The CDR3 runs 17 residues. This chain's CDR3 is CASSRDISGRAADTQYF. The CDR3 bases are TGTGCCAGCAGCCGAGATATTAGCGGGAGGGCCGCAGATACGCAGTATTTT.

This clonotype was detected only a few times. This sequence joins TRBV7-2 and TRBJ1-1; TRBD1 matches at 12 bases. This CDR3 region has 17 residues. Germline loops: CDR1 SGHTA, CDR2 FQGNSA. V lost 6 bases, J lost 1 base, and 9 bases stayed unmatched. CDR3 residues: CASSLRDRGRRNTEAFF. The CDR3 DNA follows: TGTGCCAGCAGTTTACGGGACAGGGGGCGACGGAACACTGAAGCTTTCTTT.

The V gene is TRBV28, the J gene TRBJ2-1, with a tentative D call TRBD1 (6 bases). V lost 6 bases, J lost 0 bases, and 12 bases lay in between. The germline V gene has CDR1 MDHEN and CDR2 SYDVKM. This CDR3 has 15 amino acids. CDR3 in DNA: TGTGCCAGCAGACCGGGACAAAGCTCCTACAATGAGCAGTTCTTC. It specifies CASRPGQSSYNEQFF.

This clonotype was counted once. The rearrangement uses TRBV5-5 and TRBJ1-5; D unresolved. CDR3 length: 16 residues. V was trimmed by 2 bases and J by 1 base, leaving 13 bases between them. The germline V gene encodes CDR1 SGHKS and CDR2 YYEKEE (reference sequence). In nucleotides, the CDR3 is TGTGCCAGCAGCTTCATACCGGACGCCAGCAATCAGCCCCAGCATTTT. This translates into CASSFIPDASNQPQHF.

V usage is TRBV13 and J usage is TRBJ2-2; D unresolved. The length of the CDR3 is 14 residues. CDR1 and CDR2 (germline): PRHDT, FYEKMQ (reference sequence). The germline V and J ends were trimmed by 8 bases and 1 base, with 11 bases remaining between them. DNA for the CDR3: TGTGCCAGCGTACTTGCAGGGAACACCGGGGAGCTGTTTTTT. Encoded protein: CASVLAGNTGELFF. Full variable domain (remainder filled in from reference TRBV13 and TRBJ2-2): AAGVIQSPRHLIKEKRETATLKCYPIPRHDTVYWYQQGPGQDPQFLISFYEKMQSDKGSIPDRFSAQQFSDYHSELNMSSLELGDSALYFCASVLAGNTGELFFGEGSRLTVL.

This clonotype was detected ten times or more. The chain uses TRBV19 and TRBJ2-3, with TRBD2 matching 10 bases. Trimming removed 5 bases from V and 0 bases from J; junction bases left unmatched: 5. Germline V gene lookup returns CDR1 LNHDA and CDR2 SQIVND (reference sequence). This CDR3 region has 16 residues. CDR3 in DNA: TGTGCCAGTAGTCCGGGACTAGCGAGAAGCACAGATACGCAGTATTTT. Translated, it gives CASSPGLARSTDTQYF.

This clonotype came up a few times. V usage is TRBV6-5 and J usage is TRBJ2-3; possibly TRBD1 for D (6 bases). This CDR3 spans 15 amino acids. With 0 bases removed from V and 3 bases from J, the gap between germline ends came to 10 bases. Germline V gene sequence: CDR1 MNHEY, CDR2 SVGAGI. CDR3 sequence: CASSYSWTDTDTQYF. In DNA form, the CDR3 reads TGTGCCAGCAGTTACTCGTGGACAGATACAGATACGCAGTATTTT.

The rearrangement joins TRBV19 to TRBJ2-2; D is uncertain. CDR3 length: 14 residues. Germline CDR1 LNHDA, CDR2 SQIVND (reference sequence). The V end was cut by 3 bases, the J end by 7 bases, with 12 bases between. CDR3 sequence: CASSISEEYGELFF. The CDR3 DNA reads TGTGCCAGTAGTATTTCAGAGGAATACGGGGAGCTGTTTTTT.

This clonotype has a handful of counts. The V call is TRBV19, the J call TRBJ1-6, with D possibly matching TRBD1 (5 bases). Trimming took off 5 bases at V and 8 bases at J, with 10 bases between the two ends. This CDR3 has 13 amino acids. CDR1 and CDR2 from the germline V gene are LNHDA and SQIVND (reference sequence). Written as DNA, the CDR3 is TGTGCCAGTAGTCGGGGGGAGGATTCACCCCTCCACTTT. As protein: CASSRGEDSPLHF.